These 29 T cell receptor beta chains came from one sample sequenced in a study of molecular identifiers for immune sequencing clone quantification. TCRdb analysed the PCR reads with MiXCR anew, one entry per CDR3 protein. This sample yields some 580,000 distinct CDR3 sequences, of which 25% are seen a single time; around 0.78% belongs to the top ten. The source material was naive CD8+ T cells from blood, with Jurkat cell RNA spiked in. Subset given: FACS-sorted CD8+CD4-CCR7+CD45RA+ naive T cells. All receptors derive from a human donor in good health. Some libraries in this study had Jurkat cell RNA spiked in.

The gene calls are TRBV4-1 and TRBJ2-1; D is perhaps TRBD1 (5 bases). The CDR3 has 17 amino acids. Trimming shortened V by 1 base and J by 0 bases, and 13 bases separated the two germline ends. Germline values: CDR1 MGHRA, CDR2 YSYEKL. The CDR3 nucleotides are TGCGCCAGCAGCCAAGTAGATAGGGGCGGCTCCTACAATGAGCAGTTCTTC. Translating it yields CASSQVDRGGSYNEQFF.

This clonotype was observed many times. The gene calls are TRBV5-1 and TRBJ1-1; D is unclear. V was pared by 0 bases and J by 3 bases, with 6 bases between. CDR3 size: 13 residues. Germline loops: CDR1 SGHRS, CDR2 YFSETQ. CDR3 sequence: CASSLVLDTEAFF. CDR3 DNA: TGCGCCAGCAGCTTGGTCCTTGACACTGAAGCTTTCTTT.

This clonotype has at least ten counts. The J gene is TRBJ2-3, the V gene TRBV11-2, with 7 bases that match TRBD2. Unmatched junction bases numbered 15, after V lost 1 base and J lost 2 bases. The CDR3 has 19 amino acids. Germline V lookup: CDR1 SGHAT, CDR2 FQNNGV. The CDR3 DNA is TGTGCCAGCAGCTTAGTGGGGATGGGCGGGAGTGCGCTCACAGATACGCAGTATTTT. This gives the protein CASSLVGMGGSALTDTQYF. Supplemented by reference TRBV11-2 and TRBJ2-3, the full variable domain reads EAGVAQSPRYKIIEKRQSVAFWCNPISGHATLYWYQQILGQGPKLLIQFQNNGVVDDSQLPKDRFSAERLKGVDSTLKIQPAKLEDSAVYLCASSLVGMGGSALTDTQYFGPGTRLTVL.

CDR3 sequence reads: CATSDAGTSGYNEQFF. The DNA of the CDR3 is TGTGCCACCAGTGATGCCGGGACTAGCGGATACAATGAGCAGTTCTTC. This chain joins TRBV24-1 and TRBJ2-1; 11 nucleotides line up with TRBD2. The germline CDR1 and CDR2 sequences are KGHDR and SFDVKD. The junction had 4 bases not matched to a gene; V was cut back by 3 bases and J by 4 bases. CDR3 length equals 16 residues.

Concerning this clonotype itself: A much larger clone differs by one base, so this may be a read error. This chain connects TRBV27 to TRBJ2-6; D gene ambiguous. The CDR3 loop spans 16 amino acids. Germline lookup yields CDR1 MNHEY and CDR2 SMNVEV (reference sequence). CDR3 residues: CASGLITPSGANVLTF. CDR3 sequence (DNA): TGTGCCAGCGGTTTAATTACTCCCTCTGGGGCCAACGTCCTGACTTTC.

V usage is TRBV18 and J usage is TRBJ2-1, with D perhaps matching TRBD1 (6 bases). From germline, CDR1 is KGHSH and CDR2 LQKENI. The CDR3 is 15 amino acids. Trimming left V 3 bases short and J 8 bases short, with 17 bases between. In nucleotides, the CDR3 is TGTGCCAGCTCACCGGGTTCAGGGGTTAGGGATGAGCAGTTCTTC. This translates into CASSPGSGVRDEQFF.

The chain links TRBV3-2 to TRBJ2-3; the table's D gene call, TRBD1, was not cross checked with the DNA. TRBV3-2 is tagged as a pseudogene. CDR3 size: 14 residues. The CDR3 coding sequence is TGTGCCAGCCTTGGGACAGCGGCGCCCGGTACGCAGTATTTT. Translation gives CASLGTAAPGTQYF.

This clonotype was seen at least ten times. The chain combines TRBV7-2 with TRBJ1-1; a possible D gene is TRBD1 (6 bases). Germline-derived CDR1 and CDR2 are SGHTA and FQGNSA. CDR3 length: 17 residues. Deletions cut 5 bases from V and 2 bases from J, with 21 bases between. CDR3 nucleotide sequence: TGTGCCAGCAGCCAAAGGCCCTCTTGGACAGCTAACACTGAAGCTTTCTTT. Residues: CASSQRPSWTANTEAFF. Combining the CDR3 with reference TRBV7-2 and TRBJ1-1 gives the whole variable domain GAGVSQSPSNKVTEKGKDVELRCDPISGHTALYWYRQSLGQGLEFLIYFQGNSAPDKSGLPSDRFSAERTGGSVSTLTIQRTQQEDSAVYLCASSQRPSWTANTEAFFGQGTRLTVV.

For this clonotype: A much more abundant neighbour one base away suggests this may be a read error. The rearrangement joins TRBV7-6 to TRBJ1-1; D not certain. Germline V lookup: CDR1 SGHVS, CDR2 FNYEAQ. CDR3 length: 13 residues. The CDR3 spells CASSWSPGTEVFF. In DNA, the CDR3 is TGTGCCAGCAGCTGGTCACCGGGCACTGAAGTTTTCTTT.

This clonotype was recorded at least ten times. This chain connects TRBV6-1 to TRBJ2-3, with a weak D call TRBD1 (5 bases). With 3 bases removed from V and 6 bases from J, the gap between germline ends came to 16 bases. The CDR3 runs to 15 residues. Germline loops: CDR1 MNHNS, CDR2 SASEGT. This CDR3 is CASSDKVDSLDTQYF. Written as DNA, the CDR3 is TGTGCCAGCAGTGATAAGGTCGACAGCCTCGATACGCAGTATTTT.

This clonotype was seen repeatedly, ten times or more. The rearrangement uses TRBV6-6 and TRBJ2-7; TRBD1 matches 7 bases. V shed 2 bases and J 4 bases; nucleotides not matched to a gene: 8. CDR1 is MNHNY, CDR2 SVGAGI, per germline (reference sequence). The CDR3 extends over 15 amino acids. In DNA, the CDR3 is TGTGCCAGCAGTTACGGTCAGGGGGTGTTTTACGAGCAGTACTTC. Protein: CASSYGQGVFYEQYF.

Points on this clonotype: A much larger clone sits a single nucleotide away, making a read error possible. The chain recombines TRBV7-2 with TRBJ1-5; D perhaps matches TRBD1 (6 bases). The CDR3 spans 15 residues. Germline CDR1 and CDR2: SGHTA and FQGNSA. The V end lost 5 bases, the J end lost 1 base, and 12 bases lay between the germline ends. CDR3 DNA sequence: TGTGCCAGCAGCGTCGAGCAGGGGAGCAATCAGCCCCAGCATTTT. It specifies CASSVEQGSNQPQHF.

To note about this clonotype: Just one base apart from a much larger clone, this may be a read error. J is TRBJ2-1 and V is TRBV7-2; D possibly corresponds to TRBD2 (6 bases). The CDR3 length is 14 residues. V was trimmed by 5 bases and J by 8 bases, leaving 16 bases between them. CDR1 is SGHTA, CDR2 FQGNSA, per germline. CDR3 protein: CTSSPRDSIDEQFF. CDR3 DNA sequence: TGTACCAGCAGCCCCCGGGACTCAATCGATGAGCAGTTCTTC.

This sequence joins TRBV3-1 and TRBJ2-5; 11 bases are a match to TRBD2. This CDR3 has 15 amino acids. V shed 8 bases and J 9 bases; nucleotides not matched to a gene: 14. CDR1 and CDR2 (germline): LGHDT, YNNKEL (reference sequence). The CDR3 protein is CASRPGLAAYEAQYF. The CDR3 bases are TGTGCCAGCCGCCCGGGACTAGCGGCTTATGAGGCCCAGTACTTC.

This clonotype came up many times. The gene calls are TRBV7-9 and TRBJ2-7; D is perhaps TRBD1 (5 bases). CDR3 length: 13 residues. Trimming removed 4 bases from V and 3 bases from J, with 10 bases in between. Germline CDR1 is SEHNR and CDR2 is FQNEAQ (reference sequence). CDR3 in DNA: TGTGCCAGCAGCTACGACAGTCTCTACGAGCAGTACTTC. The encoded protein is CASSYDSLYEQYF.

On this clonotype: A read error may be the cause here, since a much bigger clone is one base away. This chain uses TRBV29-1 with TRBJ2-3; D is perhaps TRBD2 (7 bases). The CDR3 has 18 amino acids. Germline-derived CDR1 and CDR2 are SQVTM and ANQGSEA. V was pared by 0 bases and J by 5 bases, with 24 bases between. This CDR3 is CSVEDHREGMRGRDTQYF. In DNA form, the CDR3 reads TGCAGCGTTGAAGATCATCGTGAGGGGATGCGGGGGCGAGATACGCAGTATTTT.

The CDR3 loop is CASSLASRGGENIQYF. The CDR3 DNA reads as TGTGCCAGCAGTTTAGCTTCGAGAGGGGGCGAAAACATTCAGTACTTC. V usage is TRBV28 and J usage is TRBJ2-4, with TRBD1 matching 7 bases. This CDR3 region has 16 residues. Trimming took 2 bases from V and 5 from J; bases not matched to a gene: 9. The germline V gene has CDR1 MDHEN and CDR2 SYDVKM.

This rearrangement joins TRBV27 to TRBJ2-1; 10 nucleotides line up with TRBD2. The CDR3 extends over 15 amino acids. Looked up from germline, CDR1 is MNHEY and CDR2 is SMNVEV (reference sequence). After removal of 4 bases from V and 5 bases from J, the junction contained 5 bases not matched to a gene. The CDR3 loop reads CASSSGLAVHNEQFF. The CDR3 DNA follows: TGTGCCAGCAGTTCCGGACTAGCGGTCCACAATGAGCAGTTCTTC.

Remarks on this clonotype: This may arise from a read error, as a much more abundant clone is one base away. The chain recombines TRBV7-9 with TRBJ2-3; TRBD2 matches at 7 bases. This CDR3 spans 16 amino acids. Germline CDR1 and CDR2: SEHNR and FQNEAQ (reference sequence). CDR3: CASSRRLAEPTGTQYF. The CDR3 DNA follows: TGTGCCAGCAGCCGACGGCTAGCGGAGCCCACAGGTACGCAGTATTTT.

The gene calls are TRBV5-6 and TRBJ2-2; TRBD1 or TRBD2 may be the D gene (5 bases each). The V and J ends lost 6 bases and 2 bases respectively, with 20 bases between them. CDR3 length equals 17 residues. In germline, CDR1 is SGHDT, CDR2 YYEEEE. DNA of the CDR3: TGTGCCAGCACCCTCGCCGTACAGGAGGCAAACACCGGGGAGCTGTTTTTT. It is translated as CASTLAVQEANTGELFF.

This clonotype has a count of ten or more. The CDR3 sequence: CASSLDGSRGIDTQYF. In DNA, the CDR3 is TGCGCCAGCAGCTTGGATGGGAGCAGGGGGATAGATACGCAGTATTTT. This chain connects TRBV5-1 to TRBJ2-3, with 7 bases fitting TRBD1. Losses at the gene ends were 0 bases for V and 5 bases for J; bases not matched to a gene: 9. The CDR3 runs 16 residues. From germline, CDR1 is SGHRS and CDR2 YFSETQ.

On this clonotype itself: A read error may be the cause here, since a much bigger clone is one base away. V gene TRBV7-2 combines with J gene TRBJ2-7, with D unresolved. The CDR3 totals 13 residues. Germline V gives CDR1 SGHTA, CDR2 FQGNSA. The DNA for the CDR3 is TGTGCCCGCAGCGAAGCGAGCTCCTACGAGCAGTACTTC. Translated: CARSEASSYEQYF.

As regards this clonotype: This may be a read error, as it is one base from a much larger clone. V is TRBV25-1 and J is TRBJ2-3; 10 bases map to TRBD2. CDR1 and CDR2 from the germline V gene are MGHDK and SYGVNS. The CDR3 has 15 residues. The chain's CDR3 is CASKLVAGGGDAQYF. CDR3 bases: TGTGCCAGCAAGTTAGTAGCGGGAGGAGGAGATGCGCAGTATTTT. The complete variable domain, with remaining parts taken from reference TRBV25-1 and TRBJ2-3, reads EADIYQTPRYLVIGTGKKITLECSQTMGHDKMYWYQQDPGMELHLIHYSYGVNSTEKGDLSSESTVSRIRTEHFPLTLESARPSHTSQYLCASKLVAGGGDAQYFGPGTRLTVL.

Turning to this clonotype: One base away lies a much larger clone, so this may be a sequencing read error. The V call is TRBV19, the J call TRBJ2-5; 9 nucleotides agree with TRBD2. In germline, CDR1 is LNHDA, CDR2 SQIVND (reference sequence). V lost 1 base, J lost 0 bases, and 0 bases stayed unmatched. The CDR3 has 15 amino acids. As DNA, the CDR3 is TGTGCCAGTAGTATAGGGACTAGCGACCAAGAGACCCAGTACTTC. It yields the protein CASSIGTSDQETQYF.

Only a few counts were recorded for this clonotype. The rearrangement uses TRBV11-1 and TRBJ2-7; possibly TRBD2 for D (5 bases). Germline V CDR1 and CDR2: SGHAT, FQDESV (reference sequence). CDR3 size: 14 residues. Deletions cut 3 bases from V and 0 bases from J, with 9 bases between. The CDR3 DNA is TGTGCCAGCAGCTTTTTAGAGGGCTCCTACGAGCAGTACTTC. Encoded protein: CASSFLEGSYEQYF.

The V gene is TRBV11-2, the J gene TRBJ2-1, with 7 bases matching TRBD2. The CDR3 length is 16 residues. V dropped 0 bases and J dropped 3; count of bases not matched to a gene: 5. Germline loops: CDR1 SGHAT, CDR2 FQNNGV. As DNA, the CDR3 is TGTGCCAGCAGCTTAGAGAGCGGGGTGGTCTACAATGAGCAGTTCTTC. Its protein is CASSLESGVVYNEQFF. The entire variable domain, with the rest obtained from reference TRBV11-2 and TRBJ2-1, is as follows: EAGVAQSPRYKIIEKRQSVAFWCNPISGHATLYWYQQILGQGPKLLIQFQNNGVVDDSQLPKDRFSAERLKGVDSTLKIQPAKLEDSAVYLCASSLESGVVYNEQFFGPGTRLTVL.

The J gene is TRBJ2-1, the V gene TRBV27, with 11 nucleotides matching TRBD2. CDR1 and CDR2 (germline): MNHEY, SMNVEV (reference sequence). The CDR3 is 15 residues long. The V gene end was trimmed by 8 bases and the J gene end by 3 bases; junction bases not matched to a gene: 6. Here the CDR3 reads CASGYSGGGYNEQFF. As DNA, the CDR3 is TGTGCCAGCGGATATAGCGGGGGGGGCTACAATGAGCAGTTCTTC.

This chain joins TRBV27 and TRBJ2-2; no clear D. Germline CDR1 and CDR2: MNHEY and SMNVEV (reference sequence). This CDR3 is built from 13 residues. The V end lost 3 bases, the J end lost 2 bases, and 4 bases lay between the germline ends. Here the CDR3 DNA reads TGTGCCAGCAGTTTGTTCAACACCGGGGAGCTGTTTTTT. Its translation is CASSLFNTGELFF.

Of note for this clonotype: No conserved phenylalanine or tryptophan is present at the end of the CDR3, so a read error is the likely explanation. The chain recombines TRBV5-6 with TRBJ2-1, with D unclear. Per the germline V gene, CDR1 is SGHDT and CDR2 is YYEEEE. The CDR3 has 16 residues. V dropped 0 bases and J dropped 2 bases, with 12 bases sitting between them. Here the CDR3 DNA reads TGTGCCAGCAGCTTGGCCGGCGCCCCCCCCTACAATGAGCAGTTCTGC. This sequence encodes CASSLAGAPPYNEQFC.